This T cell receptor (beta chain) was sequenced for a study of T cell responses to AZD1222 COVID-19 vaccine. Study-wide results and limits: There were repertoire samples only from the period after the peak T cell response. As reported, nearly half of all spike-specific TCRs target variant regions that are unmutated. Donors were chiefly white British, with a greater number of females, and clonal diversity was perhaps underestimated. With two AZD1222 doses given, Spike-specific TCR breadth and depth both rose.

Remarks on this clone: The antigen is undetermined.

This CDR3 contains 12 residues. Germline V CDR1 and CDR2: MNHEY, SVGAGI. Trimming shortened V by 10 bases and J by 4 bases, and 13 bases separated the two germline ends. Libraries were prepared by immunoSEQ multiplex PCR; TCRdb keeps only in-frame clonotypes and omits some of them. The sample lists about 83,000 clones; around 90% were seen once. The chain uses TRBV6-5 and TRBJ2-5, with D perhaps matching TRBD1 (7 bases). The sequence was collected from an adult in good health. The sample consisted of peripheral blood, taken on day 0 of MenACWY control vaccination. The CDR3 loop reads CATSGGGETQYF. The CDR3 coding sequence is TGTGCCACTTCAGGGGGAGGAGAGACCCAGTACTTC.